Below are 31 T cell receptor beta chains sequenced from a single sample in a study of blood T cell repertoires in COVID-19. Clones were sequenced by immunoSEQ multiplex PCR, and TCRdb holds only the in-frame ones, with some missing. Among 100,000 or so clones listed, approximately 90% were seen once. Input material: peripheral blood. The source of these receptors is a man in his sixties with acute or convalescent COVID-19.

The V and J genes are TRBV10-2 and TRBJ2-1, with 8 bases lining up with TRBD2. Per germline, CDR1 WSHSY and CDR2 SAAADI. This CDR3 has 17 residues. The ends lost 2 bases at V and 6 bases at J; junction bases unmatched: 12. The CDR3 DNA sequence: TGCGCCAGCAGTGAGATGGTAGCGGGATCCCCAGGCAATGAGCAGTTCTTC. Protein: CASSEMVAGSPGNEQFF.

This chain uses TRBV21-1 with TRBJ2-7; the table gives TRBD2 as D, unverified against the DNA. TRBV21-1 is a recognized pseudogene. The CDR3 is made up of 16 amino acids. The CDR3 protein is CASSKAWGVGRYEQYV. The CDR3 coding sequence is TGTGCCAGCAGCAAAGCCTGGGGGGTAGGTCGGTACGAGCAGTACGTC.

The J gene is TRBJ2-3, the V gene TRBV15, with 7 bases matching TRBD1. This CDR3 has 15 residues. Germline assignment: CDR1 LNHNV and CDR2 YYDKDF (reference sequence). V lost 1 base, J lost 0 bases, and 1 base stayed unmatched. The CDR3 coding sequence is TGTGCCACCAGCAGAGGGGACAGAAGCACAGATACGCAGTATTTT. Encoded protein: CATSRGDRSTDTQYF. The full variable domain, in which reference TRBV15 and TRBJ2-3 provide the parts outside the CDR3, is DAMVIQNPRYQVTQFGKPVTLSCSQTLNHNVMYWYQQKSSQAPKLLFHYYDKDFNNEADTPDNFQSRRPNTSFCFLDIRSPGLGDTAMYLCATSRGDRSTDTQYFGPGTRLTVL.

The gene calls are TRBV19 and TRBJ1-5; no reliable D call. Between the trimmed V and J ends, which lost 3 bases and 6 bases, there was a span of 12 bases. Germline V gives CDR1 LNHDA, CDR2 SQIVND (reference sequence). The CDR3 runs to 14 residues. Written as DNA, the CDR3 is TGTGCCAGTAGTATGGCAGGTTATCCTCAGCCCCAGCATTTT. Translating it yields CASSMAGYPQPQHF.

The chain is built from TRBV10-2 and TRBJ1-5; D remains ambiguous. With 5 bases removed from V and 3 bases from J, the gap between germline ends came to 11 bases. Germline lookup yields CDR1 WSHSY and CDR2 SAAADI. This CDR3 spans 14 amino acids. As DNA, the CDR3 is TGCGCCAGCAGTTCGGGAGGGTACAATCAGCCCCAGCATTTT. It codes for CASSSGGYNQPQHF.

The chain uses TRBV18 and TRBJ1-6; D ambiguous. V lost 4 bases, J lost 9 bases, and 10 bases lay in between. Looked up from germline, CDR1 is KGHSH and CDR2 is LQKENI. This CDR3 comprises 13 residues. The CDR3 region has the DNA TGTGCCAGCTCACGGGGTACTAGTTCACCCCTCCACTTT. Its protein product is CASSRGTSSPLHF.

This clone was counted only a few times. The V call is TRBV5-1, the J call TRBJ1-2, with D perhaps matching TRBD1 (6 bases). V dropped 4 bases and J dropped 2 bases, with 15 bases sitting between them. CDR1 and CDR2 from the germline V gene are SGHRS and YFSETQ. There are 15 residues in the CDR3. CDR3 DNA: TGCGCCAGCAGCCTACCAGGTGGGGGCAACTATGGCTACACCTTC. Translated, it gives CASSLPGGGNYGYTF.

V gene TRBV11-3 combines with J gene TRBJ1-4; D ambiguous. In germline, CDR1 is SGHNT, CDR2 YENEEA. The V gene lost 0 bases and the J gene lost 4 bases, with 6 bases spanning the gap. This CDR3 region has 14 residues. The CDR3 protein is CASSLDRINEKLFF. As DNA, the CDR3 is TGTGCCAGCAGCTTAGACAGAATTAATGAAAAACTGTTTTTT.

This chain connects TRBV5-4 to TRBJ1-2, with TRBD1 identical over 7 bases. J was trimmed by 7 bases and V by 4 bases; bases with no gene match: 13. Looked up from germline, CDR1 is SGHNT and CDR2 is YYREEE (reference sequence). This CDR3 spans 15 amino acids. The CDR3 sequence is CASSPGTADLAGYTF. CDR3 nucleotides: TGTGCCAGCAGCCCAGGGACAGCTGACTTGGCTGGCTACACCTTC.

This clone has a single count. The rearrangement joins TRBV19 to TRBJ1-2; D is uncertain. The germline gives CDR1 LNHDA, CDR2 SQIVND (reference sequence). The CDR3 is made up of 13 amino acids. V lost 3 bases and J lost 7, with 12 bases in between. CDR3 in DNA: TGTGCCAGTAGTATCCCCCCGATCGGTGGCTACACCTTC. Translation: CASSIPPIGGYTF.

The chain is built from TRBV7-8 and TRBJ2-5; 7 positions match TRBD1. The J segment lost 2 bases and the V segment lost 5 bases, leaving 5 bases of the junction unmatched. This CDR3 is built from 14 residues. From germline, CDR1 is SGHVS and CDR2 FQNEAQ. The chain's CDR3 is CASSPQGLQETQYF. CDR3 coding DNA: TGTGCCAGCAGCCCACAGGGGCTACAAGAGACCCAGTACTTC.

For the CDR3, the DNA is TGTGCCAGCAGCCAGACTTGGGGACTAGCGGAAACCGGGGAGCTGTTTTTT. Its protein product is CASSQTWGLAETGELFF. The chain employs TRBV7-9 and TRBJ2-2; TRBD2 matches 11 bases. The CDR3 covers 17 residues. CDR1 SEHNR and CDR2 FQNEAQ come from the germline V gene (reference sequence). The trim removed 5 bases at V and 5 bases at J, leaving 10 bases unmatched.

The chain recombines TRBV11-2 with TRBJ1-1, with a tentative D call TRBD1 (5 bases). V lost 5 bases and J 3 bases, leaving 16 bases between the germline ends. Germline CDR1 reads SGHAT; CDR2 reads FQNNGV. The CDR3 spans 15 residues. CDR3 loop: CASSGGGVRYTEAFF. The DNA for the CDR3 is TGTGCCAGCAGCGGTGGGGGGGTCCGATACACTGAAGCTTTCTTT.

The chain uses TRBV7-3 and TRBJ2-7; 7 positions match TRBD2. With 0 bases clipped from V and 6 bases from J, the junction kept 8 bases outside the gene matches. The length of the CDR3 is 15 residues. Germline V gives CDR1 SGHTA, CDR2 FQGTGA. The CDR3 region has the DNA TGTGCCAGCAGCTTAACGCGGCGGGAGAAACGCGAGCAGTACTTC. It codes for CASSLTRREKREQYF.

V and J are TRBV5-1 and TRBJ1-2; D gene uncertain. CDR1 and CDR2 (germline): SGHRS, YFSETQ. V was cut by 0 bases and J by 8 bases, with 17 bases left in between. CDR3 size: 15 residues. The CDR3 loop is CASSLVRTSRRGYTF. CDR3 bases: TGCGCCAGCAGCTTGGTTAGAACCTCTCGTCGGGGCTACACCTTC.

The V call is TRBV7-2, the J call TRBJ1-2; D unresolved. This CDR3 has 13 residues. Deletions cut 2 bases from V and 2 bases from J, with 6 bases between. Looked up from germline, CDR1 is SGHTA and CDR2 is FQGNSA. Here the CDR3 reads CASSLSENYGYTF. CDR3 nucleotide sequence: TGTGCCAGCAGCTTATCCGAGAACTATGGCTACACCTTC.

The chain recombines TRBV5-4 with TRBJ1-4; 11 bases are a match to TRBD1. This CDR3 is built from 16 residues. V shed 4 bases and J 5 bases; nucleotides not matched to a gene: 7. Germline V gives CDR1 SGHNT, CDR2 YYREEE (reference sequence). The CDR3 loop is CASSPDRGQFNEKLFF. CDR3 in DNA: TGTGCCAGCAGCCCGGACAGGGGGCAGTTCAATGAAAAACTGTTTTTT. Looking up the rest from reference TRBV5-4 and TRBJ1-4 gives the full variable domain: ETGVTQSPTHLIKTRGQQVTLRCSSQSGHNTVSWYQQALGQGPQFIFQYYREEENGRGNFPPRFSGLQFPNYSSELNVNALELDDSALYLCASSPDRGQFNEKLFFGSGTQLSVL.

The rearrangement uses TRBV24-1 and TRBJ2-5; 8 nucleotides align to TRBD1. Trimming took 4 bases from V and 4 from J; bases not matched to a gene: 7. This CDR3 region has 15 residues. Per germline, CDR1 KGHDR and CDR2 SFDVKD. DNA of the CDR3: TGTGCCACCAGTGACCATGGACAGGGTAGAGAGACCCAGTACTTC. This translates into CATSDHGQGRETQYF.

The rearrangement joins TRBV12-3 or TRBV12-4 to TRBJ2-7; D perhaps matches TRBD2 (5 bases). Between the trimmed V and J ends, which lost 6 bases and 4 bases, there was a span of 13 bases. The CDR3 has 13 amino acids. CDR3 DNA sequence: TGTGCCAGCAGATATGGACTGTTATACGAGCAGTACTTC. Its translation: CASRYGLLYEQYF.

The J gene is TRBJ2-7, the V gene TRBV28; a weak D match, TRBD2 (6 bases). Germline V CDR1 and CDR2: MDHEN, SYDVKM. The V end lost 6 bases, the J end lost 5 bases, and 20 bases lay between the germline ends. This CDR3 comprises 15 residues. In DNA form, the CDR3 reads TGTGCCAGCAGACTCGTGGAGGGTAGGAGAGACGAGCAGTACTTC. As protein: CASRLVEGRRDEQYF.

The chain combines TRBV6-4 with TRBJ2-7; possible D gene TRBD2, 6 bases. The CDR3 is made up of 18 amino acids. Germline values: CDR1 MRHNA, CDR2 SNTAGT. V was cut by 6 bases and J by 2 bases, with 26 bases left in between. As DNA, the CDR3 is TGTGCCAGCAGGCCGACTAGTGGAGCTTTTGTGCTCCCCTACGAGCAGTACTTC. This sequence encodes CASRPTSGAFVLPYEQYF.

The chain uses TRBV25-1 and TRBJ1-2, with D hard to call. V lost 3 bases, J lost 6 bases, and 11 bases lay in between. The germline V gene has CDR1 MGHDK and CDR2 SYGVNS. The CDR3 runs to 13 residues. The CDR3: CASSDKQRNGYTF. The CDR3 DNA sequence: TGTGCCAGCAGTGACAAACAGCGGAATGGCTACACCTTC.

V is TRBV27 and J is TRBJ2-7; 10 bases align to TRBD1. The trim removed 8 bases at V and 3 bases at J, leaving 7 bases unmatched. Germline V gene data show CDR1 as MNHEY and CDR2 as SMNVEV (reference sequence). The CDR3 is made up of 14 amino acids. In DNA, the CDR3 is TGTGCCAGCTCCGCCGGGACAGGGGACTACGAGCAGTACTTC. This sequence encodes CASSAGTGDYEQYF.

V gene TRBV30 combines with J gene TRBJ1-1; D call uncertain. The CDR3 runs to 15 residues. Trimming pared 2 bases from V and 3 bases from J, leaving 16 bases between. Germline V gene data show CDR1 as GTSNPN and CDR2 as SVGIG (reference sequence). The CDR3 bases are TGTGCCTGGAGTCGAACAAGGCGGATGGACACTGAAGCTTTCTTT. The encoded protein is CAWSRTRRMDTEAFF.

V and J are TRBV29-1 and TRBJ2-5; 9 bases line up with TRBD1. Germline-derived CDR1 and CDR2 are SQVTM and ANQGSEA. The J segment lost 1 base and the V segment lost 7 bases, leaving 4 bases of the junction unmatched. This CDR3 is built from 13 residues. This CDR3 reads CSARDRVQETQYF. Here the CDR3 DNA reads TGCAGCGCCCGGGACAGGGTCCAAGAGACCCAGTACTTC.

The CDR3 loop is CASSITRGVTEAFF. CDR3 DNA sequence: TGTGCCAGCAGCATTACCAGGGGTGTAACTGAAGCTTTCTTT. V usage is TRBV7-2 and J usage is TRBJ1-1; maybe TRBD1 (6 bases). Germline V CDR1 and CDR2: SGHTA, FQGNSA. This CDR3 comprises 14 residues. V gave up 5 bases and J gave up 5 bases, with 15 bases separating them.

V is TRBV25-1 and J is TRBJ1-1; D is possibly TRBD1 (6 bases). Looked up from germline, CDR1 is MGHDK and CDR2 is SYGVNS. V was clipped by 3 bases and J by 8 bases, with 7 bases between them. CDR3 length: 11 amino acids. CDR3 sequence: CASSDGQEAFF. The CDR3 nucleotides are TGTGCCAGCAGTGACGGACAGGAAGCTTTCTTT.

Written as DNA, the CDR3 is TGTGCCAGCAGTTACCCCTTCCGGGGTTCACCCCTCCACTTT. It specifies CASSYPFRGSPLHF. The chain is built from TRBV6-5 and TRBJ1-6; D ambiguous. This CDR3 has 14 residues. Germline CDR1 reads MNHEY; CDR2 reads SVGAGI. The germline V and J ends were trimmed by 2 bases and 9 bases, with 11 bases remaining between them.

The V call is TRBV5-6, the J call TRBJ2-1; 9 bases line up with TRBD1. Germline-derived CDR1 and CDR2 are SGHDT and YYEEEE. The V gene end was trimmed by 5 bases and the J gene end by 5 bases; junction bases not matched to a gene: 5. The CDR3 sequence is 14 residues long. The CDR3 DNA is TGTGCCAGCAGTGGGACAGGGCGGGACAATGAGCAGTTCTTC. Translation gives CASSGTGRDNEQFF.

In its sample, this clone was seen once. The chain is built from TRBV5-1 and TRBJ2-7; 10 nucleotides agree with TRBD1. Germline V gives CDR1 SGHRS, CDR2 YFSETQ. The CDR3 runs to 13 residues. The V and J ends lost 4 bases and 5 bases, in that order; junction bases with no gene match: 3. The CDR3: CASSRDRGDEQYF. For the CDR3, the DNA is TGCGCCAGCAGCCGGGACAGGGGCGACGAGCAGTACTTC.

V gene TRBV11-3 combines with J gene TRBJ2-1, with D possibly being TRBD2 (6 bases). V lost 4 bases and J 10 bases, leaving 23 bases between the germline ends. The CDR3 has 16 residues. Germline V CDR1 and CDR2: SGHNT, YENEEA. The CDR3 region is CASSYPGSGPLGEQFF. The CDR3 coding sequence is TGTGCCAGCAGCTACCCCGGGAGCGGACCCTTAGGGGAGCAGTTCTTC. The full variable domain, its missing parts supplied by reference TRBV11-3 and TRBJ2-1, is EAGVVQSPRYKIIEKKQPVAFWCNPISGHNTLYWYLQNLGQGPELLIRYENEEAVDDSQLPKDRFSAERLKGVDSTLKIQPAELGDSAVYLCASSYPGSGPLGEQFFGPGTRLTVL.